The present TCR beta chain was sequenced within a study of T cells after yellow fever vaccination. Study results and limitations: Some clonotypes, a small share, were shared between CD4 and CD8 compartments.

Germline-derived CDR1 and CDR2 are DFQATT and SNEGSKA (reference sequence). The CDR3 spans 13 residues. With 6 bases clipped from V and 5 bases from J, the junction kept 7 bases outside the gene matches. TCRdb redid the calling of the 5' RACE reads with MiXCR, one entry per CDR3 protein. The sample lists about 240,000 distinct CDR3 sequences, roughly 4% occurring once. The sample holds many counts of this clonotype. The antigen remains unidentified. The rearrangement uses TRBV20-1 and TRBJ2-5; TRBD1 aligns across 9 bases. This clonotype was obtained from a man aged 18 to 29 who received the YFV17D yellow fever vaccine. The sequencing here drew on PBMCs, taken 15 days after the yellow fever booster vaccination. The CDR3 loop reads CSAQTGGWETQYF. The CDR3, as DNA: TGCAGTGCGCAGACAGGGGGTTGGGAGACCCAGTACTTC.